This T cell receptor (beta chain) was found in a study of blood T cells in healthy people across ages. Overall study results and limits: The study regarded diversity estimates from one million T cells as underestimates. A strong correlation was found between TCR beta diversity and the percentage of naive T cells.

A second PCR, run for roughly 7 to 12 cycles, used a sample-barcoded 5' primer plus a J-beta primer mix. TCRdb fed the 5' RACE reads into MiXCR, producing one record per CDR3 protein. Of some 860,000 distinct CDR3 sequences listed, 56% are singletons. About this clonotype: As yet, its antigen is unknown.

The germline V and J ends were trimmed by 3 bases and 4 bases, with 11 bases remaining between them. The CDR3 loop spans 14 amino acids. CDR1 and CDR2 (germline): LGHDT, YNNKEL (reference sequence). Donors ranged from roughly 6 to 90 years old and were healthy Caucasians in Russia. Per sample, no less than 5.5 micrograms of total RNA were extracted. This TCR came from a man aged 40-49 years in good health. The sample consisted of blood. V is TRBV3-1 and J is TRBJ2-3; D possibly corresponds to TRBD2 (5 bases). The CDR3 nucleotides read TGTGCCAGCAGCCAGTCACTAGGTTCAGATACGCAGTATTTT. It is translated as CASSQSLGSDTQYF.